The rows below give T cell receptor beta chains drawn from one sample of a study of blood T cells in healthy people across ages. TCRdb ran MiXCR on the 5' RACE reads and lists one entry per CDR3 protein. The data contain about 800,000 distinct CDR3 sequences, just under 25% of them singletons. The data were also submitted as part of a second study, on T cells of mothers and their children.

The sample was blood. These receptors were taken from a boy under 18 in good health. Both conserved end residues are part of each CDR3. Fields, in order: J gene, V gene, D gene, clone size, CDR3 protein, CDR3 DNA. D genes are given only for firm matches. Where a row states a size, it is once, few, many or the class of an expanded clone; other rows omit it.

TRBJ2-5 TRBV7-7 TRBD2 NA CASSLSGVGETQYF TGTGCTAGCAGCTTAAGCGGGGTTGGAGAGACCCAGTACTTC
TRBJ2-7 TRBV28 TRBD2 NA CASSFSGTSLKSYF TGTGCCAGCAGTTTCTCCGGGACTAGTTTAAAGTCGTACTTC
TRBJ2-7 TRBV28 TRBD2 few CASSLILAGLRGTYEQYF TGTGCCAGCAGTTTAATACTAGCGGGTCTAAGGGGTACTTACGAGCAGTACTTC
TRBJ2-5 TRBV28 NA NA CASSFVLTGPVQETQYF TGTGCCAGCAGTTTTGTTTTAACAGGGCCAGTCCAAGAGACCCAGTACTTC
TRBJ2-2 TRBV4-2 TRBD1 few CASSQVGTVGAGELFF TGTGCCAGCAGCCAAGTAGGGACAGTTGGGGCCGGGGAGCTGTTTTTT
TRBJ2-4 TRBV2 TRBD2 NA CASSWSFGGDIQYF TGTGCCAGCAGTTGGTCTTTTGGGGGGGACATTCAGTACTTC
TRBJ2-3 TRBV30 NA NA CAWSVPAGADTQYF TGTGCCTGGAGTGTACCGGCAGGAGCAGATACGCAGTATTTT
TRBJ2-3 TRBV27 NA few CASSFWGSLSTDTQYF TGTGCCAGCAGTTTTTGGGGTAGCCTTAGCACAGATACGCAGTATTTT
TRBJ1-1 TRBV5-1 NA few CASSLAQGGTEAFF TGCGCCAGCAGCTTGGCACAGGGTGGCACTGAAGCTTTCTTT
TRBJ2-1 TRBV7-8 NA NA CASSPTPKHPYNEQFF TGTGCCAGCAGCCCCACACCAAAACACCCATACAATGAGCAGTTCTTC
TRBJ2-2 TRBV6-4 TRBD1 few CASSAPTGGDGELFF TGTGCCAGCAGTGCCCCGACAGGGGGGGACGGGGAGCTGTTTTTT
TRBJ2-3 TRBV29-1 TRBD2 NA CSVELREVNPDTQYF TGCAGCGTTGAATTGCGGGAGGTAAACCCAGATACGCAGTATTTT
TRBJ1-2 TRBV5-1 NA NA CASSLERGPGSYTF TGCGCCAGCAGCTTGGAACGGGGCCCCGGGAGCTACACCTTC
TRBJ2-2 TRBV29-1 NA few CSVEPGSNTGELFF TGCAGCGTTGAGCCTGGGTCCAACACCGGGGAGCTGTTTTTT
TRBJ1-2 TRBV6-1 TRBD1 NA CASSENPLRTGPNYGYTF TGTGCCAGCAGTGAAAATCCCCTAAGGACAGGGCCAAACTATGGCTACACCTTC
TRBJ2-2 TRBV20-1 TRBD2 NA CSAQIAGLNTGELFF TGCAGTGCCCAAATAGCGGGTCTAAACACCGGGGAGCTGTTTTTT
TRBJ1-2 TRBV28 NA NA CASSSDLYFNYGYTF TGTGCCAGCAGTTCTGACCTGTATTTTAACTATGGCTACACCTTC
TRBJ2-5 TRBV15 TRBD1 many CATSSVPGQGLGETQYF TGTGCCACCAGCAGCGTCCCGGGACAGGGTTTAGGGGAGACCCAGTACTTC
TRBJ2-2 TRBV7-6 NA NA CASSLVRGTNTGELFF TGTGCCAGCAGCTTAGTTCGGGGTACGAACACCGGGGAGCTGTTTTTT
TRBJ2-1 TRBV5-4 NA few CASSFQHNEQFF TGTGCCAGCAGCTTCCAACACAATGAGCAGTTCTTC
TRBJ2-7 TRBV7-6 NA few CASSLSEANYEQYF TGTGCCAGCAGCTTAAGCGAGGCCAACTACGAGCAGTACTTC
TRBJ2-5 TRBV24-1 NA NA CATSDWGRTEVKETQYF TGTGCCACCAGTGATTGGGGGAGGACGGAGGTGAAAGAGACCCAGTACTTC
TRBJ2-1 TRBV4-1 NA few CASSLLEKAPSNEQFF TGCGCCAGCAGCCTTTTGGAGAAAGCCCCTAGCAATGAGCAGTTCTTC
TRBJ2-1 TRBV27 NA NA CASSPIGNLPNNEQFF TGTGCCAGCAGCCCAATCGGGAATTTACCAAACAATGAGCAGTTCTTC
TRBJ2-1 TRBV9 NA NA CASSVERGLLYNEQFF TGTGCCAGCAGCGTAGAGAGGGGTCTACTCTACAATGAGCAGTTCTTC
TRBJ1-2 TRBV27 TRBD1 NA CASAASSGTAYGYTF TGCGCCAGCGCAGCATCCTCCGGGACAGCCTATGGCTACACCTTC
TRBJ2-3 TRBV12-3/TRBV12-4 TRBD2 NA CASKIAGGPTDAQYF TGTGCCAGCAAAATAGCGGGGGGGCCCACAGATGCGCAGTATTTT
TRBJ1-4 TRBV6-9 TRBD1 few CASSGTGKEKLFF TGTGCCAGCAGTGGGACAGGGAAGGAAAAACTGTTTTTT
TRBJ1-4 TRBV20-1 TRBD1 NA CSAAGGAVTNEKLFF TGCAGTGCCGCAGGGGGCGCGGTAACTAATGAAAAACTGTTTTTT
TRBJ1-6 TRBV20-1 NA few CSAREIAALHF TGCAGTGCTAGAGAGATAGCCGCCCTCCACTTT
TRBJ2-2 TRBV11-2 NA few CASSLYSGANTGELFF TGTGCCAGCAGCTTATACAGCGGAGCTAACACCGGGGAGCTGTTTTTT
TRBJ1-4 TRBV7-9 TRBD1 NA CASSSPTGTVAEKLFF TGTGCCAGCAGCTCCCCCACCGGGACAGTAGCTGAAAAACTGTTTTTT
TRBJ2-5 TRBV11-2 NA NA CASSKGRLQETQYF TGTGCCAGCAGCAAGGGACGGCTACAAGAGACCCAGTACTTC
TRBJ2-7 TRBV6-2/TRBV6-3 NA NA CASMRDVYEQYF TGTGCCAGCATGAGGGATGTTTACGAGCAGTACTTC
TRBJ2-5 TRBV6-5 NA NA CASSYTGGGETQYF TGTGCCAGCAGTTATACCGGGGGAGGAGAGACCCAGTACTTC
TRBJ2-5 TRBV5-1 NA NA CASSFTGQVETQYF TGCGCCAGCAGCTTTACGGGACAAGTGGAGACCCAGTACTTC
TRBJ2-5 TRBV6-2/TRBV6-3 NA NA CASSYVGSQETQYF TGTGCCAGCAGTTATGTTGGCAGCCAAGAGACCCAGTACTTC
TRBJ2-5 TRBV6-2/TRBV6-3 TRBD2 NA CASSYSLAGGLETQYF TGTGCCAGCAGTTACTCGTTAGCGGGAGGTTTGGAGACCCAGTACTTC
TRBJ2-3 TRBV7-8 NA NA CASSLWAYRASTDTQYF TGTGCCAGCAGCTTATGGGCCTACAGGGCCAGCACAGATACGCAGTATTTT
TRBJ1-5 TRBV28 NA NA CASSFRGSYQPQHF TGTGCCAGCAGTTTCCGGGGGTCATATCAGCCCCAGCATTTT
TRBJ2-7 TRBV5-1 NA NA CASSFLQGYEQYF TGCGCCAGCAGCTTCTTACAGGGTTACGAGCAGTACTTC
TRBJ2-7 TRBV7-2 NA NA CATTDPDRYEQYF TGTGCCACCACAGATCCAGATCGATACGAGCAGTACTTC
TRBJ2-5 TRBV6-5 NA NA CASSTGQGSTQYF TGTGCCAGCAGCACGGGACAAGGATCGACCCAGTACTTC
TRBJ1-2 TRBV6-2/TRBV6-3 NA NA CASRSRGSSGYTF TGTGCCAGCAGGTCAAGAGGATCTTCTGGCTACACCTTC
TRBJ2-1 TRBV9 TRBD2 NA CASSVYGGANEQFF TGTGCCAGCAGCGTATACGGGGGGGCCAATGAGCAGTTCTTC
TRBJ2-3 TRBV5-1 TRBD2 many CASSLGTSGSTDTQYF TGTGCCAGCAGCTTGGGGACTAGCGGGAGCACAGATACGCAGTATTTT
TRBJ2-2 TRBV10-3 NA few CAISESWVGTGELFF TGTGCCATCAGTGAGTCGTGGGTCGGCACCGGGGAGCTGTTTTTT
TRBJ1-2 TRBV6-5 TRBD1 NA CASTRSGQRNYGYTF TGTGCCAGCACTAGATCGGGACAGCGCAACTATGGCTACACCTTC
TRBJ2-7 TRBV15 TRBD1 few CATSRDTQGAREQYF TGTGCCACCAGCAGAGATACGCAGGGGGCGAGGGAGCAGTACTTC
TRBJ2-5 TRBV7-6 NA few CASIKMGAKQSQETQYF TGTGCCAGCATTAAGATGGGCGCAAAACAGAGCCAAGAGACCCAGTACTTC
TRBJ2-3 TRBV12-3/TRBV12-4 NA once CASNGRGRADTQYF TGTGCCAGCAATGGCCGTGGGCGAGCAGATACGCAGTATTTT
TRBJ2-1 TRBV7-6 NA NA CASSSIKGRRAQSYNEQFF TGTGCCAGCAGCTCAATCAAGGGACGGAGGGCCCAGTCCTACAATGAGCAGTTCTTC
TRBJ2-2 TRBV6-1 TRBD2 few CASSPERTSGRLGELFF TGTGCCAGCAGCCCTGAAAGGACTAGCGGGAGGCTCGGGGAGCTGTTTTTT
TRBJ2-5 TRBV9 NA NA CASSDQKGREKETQYF TGTGCCAGCAGCGATCAAAAGGGACGGGAGAAAGAGACCCAGTACTTC
TRBJ2-1 TRBV7-9 NA NA CASSALVNEQFF TGTGCCAGCAGCGCCCTAGTGAATGAGCAGTTCTTC
TRBJ1-1 TRBV11-1 NA NA CASGWQNTEAFF TGTGCCAGCGGATGGCAGAACACTGAAGCTTTCTTT
TRBJ2-3 TRBV6-1 TRBD1 NA CASPTKADRLPSTDTQYF TGTGCCAGCCCGACGAAAGCGGACAGGCTGCCTAGCACAGATACGCAGTATTTT
TRBJ2-2 TRBV5-6 TRBD2 NA CASSLERGVNTGELFF TGTGCCAGCAGCTTGGAGCGGGGGGTCAACACCGGGGAGCTGTTTTTT
TRBJ2-5 TRBV5-6 NA NA CASSAWELRGTIQETQYF TGTGCCAGCTCAGCTTGGGAGCTGAGAGGGACCATCCAAGAGACCCAGTACTTC